This T cell receptor beta chain is from a study of cytomegalovirus exposure and HLA in healthy donors. This CDR3 is 14 amino acids long. V lost 0 bases to trimming and J lost 6 bases, with 12 bases between them. Germline values: CDR1 LGHNA, CDR2 YNFKEQ. A multiplex PCR was run with 60 Vbeta primers and 13 Jbeta primers. Only in-frame clones appear in the TCRdb table, and some are missing; sequencing was by immunoSEQ multiplex PCR. Here the sample spans 160,000 or so clones, just under 80% being singletons. J is TRBJ2-7 and V is TRBV4-2; D perhaps matches TRBD2 (5 bases). This sequence originates from a man in his late teens or twenties in good health and CMV-seropositive. What was sequenced was PBMCs. CDR3 protein: CASSQDEGIGEQYF. CDR3 bases: TGTGCCAGCAGCCAAGATGAGGGAATAGGCGAGCAGTACTTC.